A selection of T cell receptor beta chains follows, all from one sample in a study of OX40 agonist ivuxolimab in advanced cancers. Clones were sequenced by immunoSEQ multiplex PCR, and TCRdb holds only the in-frame ones, with some missing. The sample has about 110,000 clones; more than 85% are singletons. Sample: CD4+ or CD8+ T cells sorted from blood, taken in a trial of the OX40 agonist ivuxolimab. The origin of the receptors is an adult with an advanced solid tumor such as melanoma, head and neck, liver or kidney cancer. Each CDR3 is given with its conserved first and last residue. Fields, in order: D gene, V gene, J gene, clone size, CDR3 protein, CDR3 DNA. A D gene is named only where the DNA matches it firmly. Expanded clones are given a class, and other clones once, few, many or no size at all.

D gene: -
V gene: TRBV7-2
J gene: TRBJ2-1
clone size: -
CDR3 protein: CASSLGRYNEQFF
CDR3 DNA: TGTGCCAGCAGCTTAGGCAGGTACAATGAGCAGTTCTTC

D gene: -
V gene: TRBV7-8
J gene: TRBJ2-4
clone size: once
CDR3 protein: CASALGVAKNIQYF
CDR3 DNA: TGTGCCAGCGCTTTGGGGGTAGCCAAAAACATTCAGTACTTC

D gene: TRBD2
V gene: TRBV28
J gene: TRBJ2-1
clone size: -
CDR3 protein: CASTEGTSGRGEQFF
CDR3 DNA: TGTGCCAGCACCGAGGGGACTAGCGGGAGGGGTGAGCAGTTCTTC

D gene: TRBD1
V gene: TRBV7-6
J gene: TRBJ2-7
clone size: -
CDR3 protein: CASSMTGYSYEQYF
CDR3 DNA: TGTGCCAGCAGCATGACAGGGTACTCCTACGAGCAGTACTTC

D gene: -
V gene: TRBV21-1
J gene: TRBJ2-1
clone size: -
CDR3 protein: CASRGLAATSRAYNEQFF
CDR3 DNA: TGTGCCAGCCGGGGACTAGCGGCCACGAGTAGGGCCTACAATGAGCAGTTCTTC

D gene: -
V gene: TRBV19
J gene: TRBJ2-2
clone size: -
CDR3 protein: CASSIDQNTGELFF
CDR3 DNA: TGTGCCAGTAGTATAGATCAGAACACCGGGGAGCTGTTTTTT

D gene: TRBD1
V gene: TRBV28
J gene: TRBJ1-5
clone size: -
CDR3 protein: CASTMGQYQPQHF
CDR3 DNA: TGTGCCAGCACCATGGGACAGTATCAGCCCCAGCATTTT

D gene: TRBD2
V gene: TRBV19
J gene: TRBJ2-2
clone size: few
CDR3 protein: CASSIRFGSAGGPTGELFF
CDR3 DNA: TGTGCCAGTAGTATAAGGTTTGGTTCAGCGGGAGGGCCCACCGGGGAGCTGTTTTTT

D gene: -
V gene: TRBV19
J gene: TRBJ1-2
clone size: -
CDR3 protein: CASSKSATNYGYTF
CDR3 DNA: TGTGCCAGTAGTAAGTCCGCTACCAACTATGGCTACACCTTC

D gene: TRBD1
V gene: TRBV5-1
J gene: TRBJ1-5
clone size: -
CDR3 protein: CASSFVGGDQPQHF
CDR3 DNA: TGCGCCAGCAGCTTTGTAGGGGGCGATCAGCCCCAGCATTTT

D gene: -
V gene: TRBV7-8
J gene: TRBJ2-2
clone size: -
CDR3 protein: CASSFRGTGELFF
CDR3 DNA: TGTGCCAGCAGCTTCAGGGGCACCGGGGAGCTGTTTTTT

D gene: TRBD2
V gene: TRBV7-9
J gene: TRBJ2-1
clone size: -
CDR3 protein: CASSLGTSGKGYNEQFF
CDR3 DNA: TGTGCCAGCAGCTTAGGTACTAGCGGGAAGGGCTACAATGAGCAGTTCTTC

D gene: TRBD2
V gene: TRBV4-3
J gene: TRBJ2-7
clone size: once
CDR3 protein: CASSQDGTSGKGEQYF
CDR3 DNA: TGCGCCAGCAGCCAAGATGGGACTAGCGGGAAGGGCGAGCAGTACTTC

D gene: -
V gene: TRBV5-1
J gene: TRBJ1-1
clone size: -
CDR3 protein: CASSRQTGSEAFF
CDR3 DNA: TGCGCCAGCAGCCGCCAAACAGGGTCTGAAGCTTTCTTT

D gene: -
V gene: TRBV11-1
J gene: TRBJ2-7
clone size: -
CDR3 protein: CASSLGFTRYEQYF
CDR3 DNA: TGTGCCAGCAGCTTGGGCTTTACCCGCTACGAGCAGTACTTC

D gene: TRBD2
V gene: TRBV2
J gene: TRBJ2-1
clone size: once
CDR3 protein: CASRPSGREAGEQFF
CDR3 DNA: TGTGCCAGCAGACCAAGCGGGAGGGAGGCAGGCGAGCAGTTCTTC

D gene: TRBD1
V gene: TRBV28
J gene: TRBJ1-2
clone size: -
CDR3 protein: CASSLPSLTGEIYGYTF
CDR3 DNA: TGTGCCAGCAGTCTCCCTAGTCTGACAGGGGAAATATATGGCTACACCTTC

D gene: -
V gene: TRBV27
J gene: TRBJ2-1
clone size: -
CDR3 protein: CASSLGPLRGRANEQFF
CDR3 DNA: TGTGCCAGCAGTTTAGGTCCATTAAGGGGGAGGGCCAACGAGCAGTTCTTC

D gene: -
V gene: TRBV28
J gene: TRBJ1-5
clone size: -
CDR3 protein: CASKLRHYYRGGGNQPQHF
CDR3 DNA: TGTGCCAGCAAGTTGAGACACTACTACAGAGGGGGGGGGAATCAGCCCCAGCATTTT

D gene: -
V gene: TRBV5-4
J gene: TRBJ1-3
clone size: -
CDR3 protein: CASSLDSGNTIYF
CDR3 DNA: TGTGCCAGCAGCTTGGATTCTGGAAACACCATATATTTT

D gene: -
V gene: TRBV5-1
J gene: TRBJ2-5
clone size: -
CDR3 protein: CASSLAFEGTQYF
CDR3 DNA: TGCGCCAGCAGCTTGGCCTTCGAAGGGACCCAGTACTTC

D gene: -
V gene: TRBV15
J gene: TRBJ1-4
clone size: once
CDR3 protein: CATSGRQGREKLFF
CDR3 DNA: TGTGCCACCAGCGGCAGGCAGGGGCGTGAAAAACTGTTTTTT

D gene: TRBD1
V gene: TRBV2
J gene: TRBJ2-2
clone size: -
CDR3 protein: CASSQETGGYTGELFF
CDR3 DNA: TGTGCCAGCAGTCAAGAGACAGGGGGCTACACCGGGGAGCTGTTTTTT

D gene: -
V gene: TRBV19
J gene: TRBJ2-7
clone size: -
CDR3 protein: CASSIDSYVSYEQYF
CDR3 DNA: TGTGCCAGTAGTATTGACTCCTATGTATCCTACGAGCAGTACTTC

D gene: -
V gene: TRBV19
J gene: TRBJ1-2
clone size: -
CDR3 protein: CASSINYGYTF
CDR3 DNA: TGTGCCAGTAGTATAAACTATGGCTACACCTTC

D gene: -
V gene: TRBV2
J gene: TRBJ2-7
clone size: once
CDR3 protein: CASKAVPTYEQYF
CDR3 DNA: TGTGCCAGCAAGGCGGTTCCCACCTACGAGCAGTACTTC

D gene: TRBD2
V gene: TRBV2
J gene: TRBJ2-1
clone size: -
CDR3 protein: CASREGGNNEQFF
CDR3 DNA: TGTGCCAGCAGGGAGGGAGGGAACAATGAGCAGTTCTTC

D gene: -
V gene: TRBV28
J gene: TRBJ2-7
clone size: -
CDR3 protein: CASSLASYEQYF
CDR3 DNA: TGTGCCAGCAGTTTGGCGTCCTACGAGCAGTACTTC

D gene: -
V gene: TRBV19
J gene: TRBJ1-2
clone size: -
CDR3 protein: CASSFVGGLFGGYTF
CDR3 DNA: TGTGCCAGTAGTTTTGTCGGGGGCTTATTCGGCGGCTACACCTTC

D gene: -
V gene: TRBV5-1
J gene: TRBJ1-2
clone size: -
CDR3 protein: CASSPDSYYGYTF
CDR3 DNA: TGCGCCAGCAGCCCGGACAGCTACTATGGCTACACCTTC

D gene: TRBD1
V gene: TRBV6-5
J gene: TRBJ1-2
clone size: -
CDR3 protein: CASSTQTGGHYGYTF
CDR3 DNA: TGTGCCAGCAGTACTCAGACAGGGGGGCACTATGGCTACACCTTC

D gene: TRBD2
V gene: TRBV27
J gene: TRBJ2-1
clone size: -
CDR3 protein: CASSFGLASNEQFF
CDR3 DNA: TGTGCCAGCAGTTTCGGACTAGCTAGTAATGAGCAGTTCTTC

D gene: -
V gene: TRBV29-1
J gene: TRBJ1-5
clone size: -
CDR3 protein: CSVGEGVFNQPQHF
CDR3 DNA: TGCAGCGTTGGCGAGGGGGTGTTCAATCAGCCCCAGCATTTT

D gene: -
V gene: TRBV7-2
J gene: TRBJ2-2
clone size: -
CDR3 protein: CASSLSYLGELFF
CDR3 DNA: TGTGCCAGCAGCTTAAGTTATCTCGGGGAGCTGTTTTTT

D gene: TRBD2
V gene: TRBV9
J gene: TRBJ2-7
clone size: -
CDR3 protein: CASSQAAGAIYEQYF
CDR3 DNA: TGTGCCAGCAGCCAAGCAGCGGGAGCAATCTACGAGCAGTACTTC

D gene: TRBD2
V gene: TRBV5-1
J gene: TRBJ2-3
clone size: -
CDR3 protein: CASSQAGVWGNTDTQYF
CDR3 DNA: TGCGCCAGCAGCCAAGCGGGGGTGTGGGGAAACACAGATACGCAGTATTTT

D gene: TRBD1
V gene: TRBV5-1
J gene: TRBJ1-2
clone size: -
CDR3 protein: CASSSSETGATFGYTF
CDR3 DNA: TGTGCCAGCAGCTCATCTGAGACAGGGGCAACCTTTGGCTACACCTTC

D gene: -
V gene: TRBV14
J gene: TRBJ2-7
clone size: -
CDR3 protein: CASSQEQGRALNYYEQYF
CDR3 DNA: TGTGCCAGCAGCCAAGAACAAGGCAGGGCCTTAAATTACTACGAGCAGTACTTC

D gene: TRBD2
V gene: TRBV15
J gene: TRBJ2-1
clone size: once
CDR3 protein: CATSRAGTSINEQFF
CDR3 DNA: TGTGCCACCAGCAGAGCCGGGACTAGCATCAATGAGCAGTTCTTC

D gene: -
V gene: TRBV28
J gene: TRBJ1-4
clone size: -
CDR3 protein: CASSLGAGGEKLFF
CDR3 DNA: TGTGCCAGCAGTTTAGGGGCAGGTGGTGAAAAACTGTTTTTT

D gene: TRBD2
V gene: TRBV6-5
J gene: TRBJ2-3
clone size: -
CDR3 protein: CASRLLAGGTDTQYF
CDR3 DNA: TGTGCCAGCAGGTTACTAGCGGGAGGCACAGATACGCAGTATTTT

D gene: -
V gene: TRBV18
J gene: TRBJ1-1
clone size: -
CDR3 protein: CASSLGQGGLNTEAFF
CDR3 DNA: TGTGCCAGCTCACTTGGCCAGGGAGGGCTGAACACTGAAGCTTTCTTT

D gene: -
V gene: TRBV21-1
J gene: TRBJ2-1
clone size: few
CDR3 protein: CASSKDGTGTSGRIAYNEQFF
CDR3 DNA: TGTGCCAGCAGCAAAGATGGAACCGGGACTAGCGGGAGGATCGCCTACAATGAGCAGTTCTTC

D gene: -
V gene: TRBV28
J gene: TRBJ1-1
clone size: -
CDR3 protein: CASKDANTEAFF
CDR3 DNA: TGTGCCAGCAAGGACGCGAACACTGAAGCTTTCTTT

D gene: -
V gene: TRBV7-9
J gene: TRBJ2-1
clone size: -
CDR3 protein: CASSPAYGSSYNEQFF
CDR3 DNA: TGTGCCAGCAGTCCTGCCTACGGGAGCTCCTACAATGAGCAGTTCTTC

D gene: TRBD2
V gene: TRBV7-3
J gene: TRBJ2-2
clone size: -
CDR3 protein: CASSWGLANTGELFF
CDR3 DNA: TGTGCCAGCAGCTGGGGACTAGCCAACACCGGGGAGCTGTTTTTT

D gene: TRBD2
V gene: TRBV11-1
J gene: TRBJ2-3
clone size: -
CDR3 protein: CASSLGSGTSGTDTQYF
CDR3 DNA: TGTGCCAGCAGCTTAGGTTCCGGGACTAGCGGCACAGATACGCAGTATTTT

D gene: -
V gene: TRBV19
J gene: TRBJ1-1
clone size: -
CDR3 protein: CASSKAGVLEAFF
CDR3 DNA: TGTGCCAGTAGTAAGGCTGGGGTGCTTGAAGCTTTCTTT

D gene: TRBD1
V gene: TRBV18
J gene: TRBJ1-3
clone size: -
CDR3 protein: CASSPAPTGTASGNTIYF
CDR3 DNA: TGTGCCAGCTCACCCGCTCCGACCGGGACAGCCTCTGGAAACACCATATATTTT

D gene: -
V gene: TRBV28
J gene: TRBJ1-3
clone size: -
CDR3 protein: CASSASGLSGNTIYF
CDR3 DNA: TGTGCCAGCAGCGCTTCCGGGCTCTCTGGAAACACCATATATTTT

D gene: -
V gene: TRBV5-1
J gene: TRBJ1-2
clone size: -
CDR3 protein: CASSLGYGYSYGYTF
CDR3 DNA: TGCGCCAGCAGCTTGGGGTACGGATACTCCTATGGCTACACCTTC

D gene: -
V gene: TRBV7-9
J gene: TRBJ2-7
clone size: once
CDR3 protein: CASSGPNLRNLYEQYF
CDR3 DNA: TGTGCCAGCAGCGGCCCCAACCTTAGGAACCTGTACGAGCAGTACTTC

D gene: -
V gene: TRBV9
J gene: TRBJ2-2
clone size: -
CDR3 protein: CASSESGSNTGELFF
CDR3 DNA: TGTGCCAGCAGCGAGAGCGGGTCGAACACCGGGGAGCTGTTTTTT